These T cell receptor beta chains were read from a single sample in a study of molecular identifiers for immune sequencing clone quantification. In TCRdb, the PCR reads were re-called with MiXCR into one record per CDR3 protein. The sample comprises some 100,000 distinct CDR3 sequences, about 35% of which are singletons, and roughly 4.2% rests with the top ten. Sample: naive CD8+ T cells from blood, with Jurkat cell RNA spiked in. The source of these receptors is a human donor in good health. Some libraries in this study had Jurkat cell RNA spiked in. Both conserved end residues are part of each CDR3. The D gene is left open where the match is weak. Some rows have no size entry. The others give once, few or many, or a class for an expanded clone.

J gene | V gene | D gene | clone size | CDR3 DNA | CDR3 protein
TRBJ1-2 | TRBV27 | TRBD1 | - | TGTGCCAGCAGTTACAGGGGGACGGGAGGCTACACCTTC | CASSYRGTGGYTF
TRBJ2-3 | TRBV21-1 | - | - | TGTGCCAGCAGCAAAAGAGGACAGAGTCGCACAGATATGCAGTATTTT | CASSKRGQSRTDMQYF
TRBJ1-5 | TRBV28 | - | - | TGTGCCAGCAGCGCGTATCAGCCCCAGCATTTT | CASSAYQPQHF
TRBJ1-1 | TRBV6-2/TRBV6-3 | - | - | TGTGCCAGCAGTCGAATATTGGTCCCGACGCACACTGAAGCTTGCTTT | CASSRILVPTHTEACF
TRBJ2-4 | TRBV27 | - | - | TGTGCCAGCAGTCCGTCGGACGAGGGTCGCGGCATTCAGTACTTC | CASSPSDEGRGIQYF
TRBJ2-7 | TRBV3-1 | TRBD2 | - | TGTGCCAGCAGCCCCGGGACTAGAGGTCTCGAGCAGTACTTC | CASSPGTRGLEQYF
TRBJ1-5 | TRBV27 | - | many | TGTGCCAGCAGTTTCCTTAGCAATCAGCCCCAGCATTTT | CASSFLSNQPQHF
TRBJ2-3 | TRBV28 | TRBD2 | - | TGTGCCAGCAGTTCCCTCCCTACTAGCGGAGCTAGCACAGATACGCAGTATTTT | CASSSLPTSGASTDTQYF
TRBJ2-6 | TRBV5-6 | - | - | TGTGCCAGCAGTTCAAATCCCTATATGAAGTCGACTGGGGCCAACGTCCTGACTTTC | CASSSNPYMKSTGANVLTF
TRBJ1-1 | TRBV19 | - | few | TGTGCCAGTAGTATGGGGGAGAACACTGAAGCTTTCTTT | CASSMGENTEAFF
TRBJ2-7 | TRBV11-2 | - | - | TGTGCCAGCAGCTTTGGACAGCAGGTCGAGCAGTACTTC | CASSFGQQVEQYF